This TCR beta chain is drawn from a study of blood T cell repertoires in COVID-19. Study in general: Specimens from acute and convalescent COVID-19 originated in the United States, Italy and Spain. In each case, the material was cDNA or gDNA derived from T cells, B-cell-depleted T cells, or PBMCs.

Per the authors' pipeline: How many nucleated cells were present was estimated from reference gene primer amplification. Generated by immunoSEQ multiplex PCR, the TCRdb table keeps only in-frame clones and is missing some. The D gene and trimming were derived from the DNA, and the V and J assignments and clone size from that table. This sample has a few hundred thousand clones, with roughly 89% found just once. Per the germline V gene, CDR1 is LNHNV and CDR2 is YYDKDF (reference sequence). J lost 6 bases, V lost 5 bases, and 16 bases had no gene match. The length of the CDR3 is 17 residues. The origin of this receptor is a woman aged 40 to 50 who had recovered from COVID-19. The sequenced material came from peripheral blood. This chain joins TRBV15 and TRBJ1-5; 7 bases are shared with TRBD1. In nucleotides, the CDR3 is TGTGCCACCAGCTCCTCAGGGGGTGGAAGGGTCGGTCAGCCCCAGCATTTT. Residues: CATSSSGGGRVGQPQHF. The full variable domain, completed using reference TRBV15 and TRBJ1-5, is DAMVIQNPRYQVTQFGKPVTLSCSQTLNHNVMYWYQQKSSQAPKLLFHYYDKDFNNEADTPDNFQSRRPNTSFCFLDIRSPGLGDTAMYLCATSSSGGGRVGQPQHFGDGTRLSIL.